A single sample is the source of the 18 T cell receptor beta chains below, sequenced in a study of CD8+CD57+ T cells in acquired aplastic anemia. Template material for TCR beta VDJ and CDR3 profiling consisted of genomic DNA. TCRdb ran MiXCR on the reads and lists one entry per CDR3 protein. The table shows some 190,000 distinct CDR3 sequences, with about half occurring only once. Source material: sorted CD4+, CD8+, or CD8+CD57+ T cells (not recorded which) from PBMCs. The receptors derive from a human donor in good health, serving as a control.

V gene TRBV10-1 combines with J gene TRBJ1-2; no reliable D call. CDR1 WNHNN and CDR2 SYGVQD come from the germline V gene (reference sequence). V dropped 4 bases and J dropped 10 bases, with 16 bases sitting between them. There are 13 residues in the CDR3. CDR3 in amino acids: CASSVGDRVVYTF. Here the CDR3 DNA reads TGCGCCAGCAGTGTGGGCGATCGTGTGGTCTACACCTTC.

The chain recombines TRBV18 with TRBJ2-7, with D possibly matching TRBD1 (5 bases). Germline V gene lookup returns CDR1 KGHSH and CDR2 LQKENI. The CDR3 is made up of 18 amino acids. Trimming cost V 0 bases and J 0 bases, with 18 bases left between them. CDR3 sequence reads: CASSPPIGRALPSYEQYF. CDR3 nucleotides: TGTGCCAGCTCACCACCGATCGGCAGGGCGCTCCCCTCCTACGAGCAGTACTTC.

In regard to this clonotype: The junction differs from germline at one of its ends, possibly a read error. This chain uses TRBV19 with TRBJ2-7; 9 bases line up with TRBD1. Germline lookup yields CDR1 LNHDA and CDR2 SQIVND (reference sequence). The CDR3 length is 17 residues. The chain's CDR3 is CASSPSHGQGRNYGQYF. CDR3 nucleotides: TGTGCCAGCAGCCCCTCTCATGGACAGGGGAGAAACTACGGGCAGTACTTC.

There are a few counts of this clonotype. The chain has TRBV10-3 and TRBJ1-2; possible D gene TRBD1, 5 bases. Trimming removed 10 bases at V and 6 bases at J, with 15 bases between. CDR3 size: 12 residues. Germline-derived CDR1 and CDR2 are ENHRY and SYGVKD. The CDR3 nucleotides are TGTGCCACCTTTGGGGCGAAGGATGGCTACACCTTC. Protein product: CATFGAKDGYTF.

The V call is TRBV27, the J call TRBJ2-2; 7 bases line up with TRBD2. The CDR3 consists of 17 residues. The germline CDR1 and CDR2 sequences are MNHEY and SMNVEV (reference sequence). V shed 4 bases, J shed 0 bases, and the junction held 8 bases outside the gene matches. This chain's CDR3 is CASSWDYLSSNTGELFF. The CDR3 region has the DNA TGTGCCAGCAGTTGGGACTACCTCTCCTCGAACACCGGGGAGCTGTTTTTT.

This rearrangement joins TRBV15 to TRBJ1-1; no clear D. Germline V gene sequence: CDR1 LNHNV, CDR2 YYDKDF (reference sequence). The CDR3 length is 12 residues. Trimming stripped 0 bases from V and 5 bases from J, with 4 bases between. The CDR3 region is CATSRDWTEAFF. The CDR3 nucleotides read TGTGCCACCAGCAGAGATTGGACTGAAGCTTTCTTT.

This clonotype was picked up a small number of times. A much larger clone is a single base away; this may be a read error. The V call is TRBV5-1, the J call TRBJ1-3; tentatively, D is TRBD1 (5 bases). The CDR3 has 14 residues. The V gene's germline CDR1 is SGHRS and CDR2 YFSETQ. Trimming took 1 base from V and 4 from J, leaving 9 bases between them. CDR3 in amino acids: CASSLSGTGNTIYF. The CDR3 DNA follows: TGCGCCAGCAGCTTGTCGGGGACGGGAAACACCATATATTTT.

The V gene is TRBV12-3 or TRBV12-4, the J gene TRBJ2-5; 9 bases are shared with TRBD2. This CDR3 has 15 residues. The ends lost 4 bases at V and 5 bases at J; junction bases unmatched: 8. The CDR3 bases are TGTGCCAGCAGTTCCTTTAGCGGGAGTTGGGAGACCCAGTACTTC. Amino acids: CASSSFSGSWETQYF.

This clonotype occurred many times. The CDR3 region is CASSEYYVSSNYEQYF. The CDR3, as DNA: TGTGCCAGCAGTGAGTACTATGTCAGCTCAAACTACGAGCAGTACTTC. This chain joins TRBV6-4 and TRBJ2-7; D call uncertain. V was trimmed by 3 bases and J by 3 bases, leaving 18 bases between them. The CDR3 runs to 16 residues. CDR1 and CDR2 (germline): MRHNA, SNTAGT.

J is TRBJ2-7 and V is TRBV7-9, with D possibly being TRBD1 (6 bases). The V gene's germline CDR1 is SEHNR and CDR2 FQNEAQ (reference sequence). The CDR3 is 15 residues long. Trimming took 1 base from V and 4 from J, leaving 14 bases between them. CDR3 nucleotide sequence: TGTGCCAGCAGCTTAGTCCCGGGACAAGATTACGAGCAGTACTTC. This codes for CASSLVPGQDYEQYF.

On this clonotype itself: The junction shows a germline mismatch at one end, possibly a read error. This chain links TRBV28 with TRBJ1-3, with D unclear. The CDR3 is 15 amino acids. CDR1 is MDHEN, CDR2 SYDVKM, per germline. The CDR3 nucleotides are TGTGCCAGCAGTTCCACCCCAACTCCCGGAAACACCATGTATTTT. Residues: CASSSTPTPGNTMYF.

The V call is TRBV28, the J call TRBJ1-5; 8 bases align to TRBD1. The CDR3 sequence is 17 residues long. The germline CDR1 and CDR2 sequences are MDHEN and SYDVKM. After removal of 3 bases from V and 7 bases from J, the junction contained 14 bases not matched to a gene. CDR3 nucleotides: TGTGCCAGCAGTTTCAAGGGGGACAGGAGTCTTGGGCAGCCCCAGCATTTT. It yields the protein CASSFKGDRSLGQPQHF. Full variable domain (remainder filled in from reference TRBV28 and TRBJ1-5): DVKVTQSSRYLVKRTGEKVFLECVQDMDHENMFWYRQDPGLGLRLIYFSYDVKMKEKGDIPEGYSVSREKKERFSLILESASTNQTSMYLCASSFKGDRSLGQPQHFGDGTRLSIL.

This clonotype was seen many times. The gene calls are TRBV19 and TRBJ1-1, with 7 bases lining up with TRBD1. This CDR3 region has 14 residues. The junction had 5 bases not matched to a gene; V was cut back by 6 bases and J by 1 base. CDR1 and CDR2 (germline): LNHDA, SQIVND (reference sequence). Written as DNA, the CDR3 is TGTGCCAGTAGCTTCCGGGACAGGAACACTGAAGCTTTCTTT. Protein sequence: CASSFRDRNTEAFF.

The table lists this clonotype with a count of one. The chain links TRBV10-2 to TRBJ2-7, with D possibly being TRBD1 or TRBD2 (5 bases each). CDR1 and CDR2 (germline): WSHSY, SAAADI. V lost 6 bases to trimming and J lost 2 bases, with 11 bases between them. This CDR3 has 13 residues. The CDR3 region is CASSRDETYEQYF. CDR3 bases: TGCGCCAGCAGCCGGGACGAGACCTACGAGCAGTACTTC.

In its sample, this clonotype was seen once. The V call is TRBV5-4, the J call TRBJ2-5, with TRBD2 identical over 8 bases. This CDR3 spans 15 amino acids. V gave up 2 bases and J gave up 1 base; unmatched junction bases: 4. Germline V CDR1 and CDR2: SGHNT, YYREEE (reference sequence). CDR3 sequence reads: CASSLPSGPQETQYF. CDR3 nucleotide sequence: TGTGCCAGCAGCTTACCTAGCGGGCCCCAAGAGACCCAGTACTTC.

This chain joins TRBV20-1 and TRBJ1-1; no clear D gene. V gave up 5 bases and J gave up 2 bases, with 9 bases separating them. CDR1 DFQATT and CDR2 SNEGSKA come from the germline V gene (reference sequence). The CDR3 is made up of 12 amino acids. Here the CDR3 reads CSARQVNTEAFF. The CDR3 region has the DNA TGCAGTGCTCGACAAGTTAACACTGAAGCTTTCTTT.

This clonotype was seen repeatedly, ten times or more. CDR3 residues: CASSVSQGAYEQYF. The CDR3 nucleotides read TGTGCCAGCAGTGTTTCTCAGGGGGCCTACGAGCAGTACTTC. The chain has TRBV6-1 and TRBJ2-7, with 7 bases matching TRBD1. Looked up from germline, CDR1 is MNHNS and CDR2 is SASEGT. V gave up 4 bases and J gave up 2 bases; unmatched junction bases: 5. The CDR3 contains 14 residues.

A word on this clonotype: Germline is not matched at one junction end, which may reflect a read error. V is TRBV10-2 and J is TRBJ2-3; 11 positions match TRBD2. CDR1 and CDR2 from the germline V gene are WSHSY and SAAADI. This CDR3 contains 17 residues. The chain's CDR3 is CASSAGIAGGRADTQYF. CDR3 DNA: TGTGCCAGCAGTGCTGGAATAGCGGGGGGGCGGGCAGATACGCAGTATTTT.